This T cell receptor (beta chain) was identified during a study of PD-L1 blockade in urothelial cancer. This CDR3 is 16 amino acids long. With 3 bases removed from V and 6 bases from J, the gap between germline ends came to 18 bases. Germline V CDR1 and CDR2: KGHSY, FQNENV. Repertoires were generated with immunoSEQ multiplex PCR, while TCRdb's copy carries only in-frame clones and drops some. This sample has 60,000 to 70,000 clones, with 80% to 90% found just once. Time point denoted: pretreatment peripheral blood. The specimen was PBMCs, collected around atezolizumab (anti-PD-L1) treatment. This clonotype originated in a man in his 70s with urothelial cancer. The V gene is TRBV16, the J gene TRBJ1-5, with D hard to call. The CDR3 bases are TGTGCCAGCAGCCACGGGAACCCATCTACGGGTCAGCCCCAGCATTTT. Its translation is CASSHGNPSTGQPQHF.